Sequencing of this TCR beta chain was carried out in a study of OX40 agonist ivuxolimab in advanced cancers. Generated by immunoSEQ multiplex PCR, the TCRdb table keeps only in-frame clones and is missing some. The repertoire includes around 46,000 clones, approximately 89% of them detected once, and approximately 13% sits in the top ten. Here the sequenced sample was CD4+ or CD8+ T cells sorted from blood, taken in a trial of the OX40 agonist ivuxolimab. The clonotype originates from an adult with an advanced solid tumor such as melanoma, head and neck, liver or kidney cancer.

The CDR3 loop reads CASRSAGDMNTEAFF. The CDR3 coding sequence is TGTGCCAGTAGATCCGCAGGGGATATGAACACTGAAGCTTTCTTT. This chain joins TRBV19 and TRBJ1-1; possibly TRBD1 for D (6 bases). The CDR3 sequence is 15 residues long. Per the germline V gene, CDR1 is LNHDA and CDR2 is SQIVND (reference sequence). V was clipped by 6 bases and J by 0 bases, with 14 bases between them. Together with reference TRBV19 and TRBJ1-1, the CDR3 gives the full variable domain: DGGITQSPKYLFRKEGQNVTLSCEQNLNHDAMYWYRQDPGQGLRLIYYSQIVNDFQKGDIAEGYSVSREKKESFPLTVTSAQKNPTAFYLCASRSAGDMNTEAFFGQGTRLTVV.